A selection of T cell receptor beta chains follows, all from one sample in a study of T cells in Graves' hyperthyroidism and ophthalmopathy. TCRdb redid the calling of the multiplex PCR reads with MiXCR, one entry per CDR3 protein. The sample records more than 550,000 distinct CDR3 sequences, about 18% being singletons. The sequencing sample was made of blood. The source of these receptors is a man aged 45-65 years with Graves' hyperthyroidism. Each CDR3 is given with its conserved first and last residue. The order of the fields is D gene, V gene, clone size, J gene, CDR3 DNA, CDR3 protein. D genes are given only for firm matches. Not every row has a clone size; where given, it reads once, few, many or a size class.

d_gene: TRBD1
v_gene: TRBV20-1
abundance: few
j_gene: TRBJ1-1
CDR3nt: TGCAGTGCTCCACGACAGGGGTCGCCACCGATGAACACTGAAGCTTTCTTT
CDR3aa: CSAPRQGSPPMNTEAFF

d_gene: NA
v_gene: TRBV4-1
abundance: few
j_gene: TRBJ2-7
CDR3nt: TGCGCCAGCAGCCAACCGCGGACGAAATACTACGAGCAGTACTTC
CDR3aa: CASSQPRTKYYEQYF

d_gene: NA
v_gene: TRBV25-1
abundance: NA
j_gene: TRBJ2-5
CDR3nt: TGTGCCAGCAGTGAACTTAGCGGAGAGTACCAAGAGACCCAGTACTTC
CDR3aa: CASSELSGEYQETQYF

d_gene: NA
v_gene: TRBV18
abundance: many
j_gene: TRBJ2-5
CDR3nt: TGTGCCAGCTCGCGACTTGTTCAGGAGACCCAGTACTTC
CDR3aa: CASSRLVQETQYF

d_gene: TRBD2
v_gene: TRBV6-5
abundance: NA
j_gene: TRBJ2-1
CDR3nt: TGTGCCAGCAGTTACTTATCTAGCGGCCGAAAATACAATGAGCAGTTCTTC
CDR3aa: CASSYLSSGRKYNEQFF

d_gene: NA
v_gene: TRBV18
abundance: few
j_gene: TRBJ2-7
CDR3nt: TGTGCCAGCTCACCAGAGCGCCCTCCGTACGAGCAGTACTTC
CDR3aa: CASSPERPPYEQYF

d_gene: NA
v_gene: TRBV28
abundance: NA
j_gene: TRBJ1-2
CDR3nt: TGTGCCGCACGCCCCCCACTGGGCTATGGCTACACCTTC
CDR3aa: CAARPPLGYGYTF

d_gene: NA
v_gene: TRBV9
abundance: NA
j_gene: TRBJ1-1
CDR3nt: TGTGCCAGCAGCGACCCCTTTTCGGACACTGAAGCTTTCTTT
CDR3aa: CASSDPFSDTEAFF

d_gene: TRBD2
v_gene: TRBV20-1
abundance: NA
j_gene: TRBJ2-4
CDR3nt: TGCAGTGCCCTCGCGCCGGGACTAGCGGGAGGGCCGCCCAAAAACATTCAGTACTTC
CDR3aa: CSALAPGLAGGPPKNIQYF

d_gene: TRBD2
v_gene: TRBV28
abundance: many
j_gene: TRBJ2-1
CDR3nt: TGTGCCAGCAGTTTCTTGGGACTAGCGGGAGCGACCGATGAGCAGTTCTTC
CDR3aa: CASSFLGLAGATDEQFF

d_gene: TRBD2
v_gene: TRBV7-3
abundance: many
j_gene: TRBJ2-1
CDR3nt: TGTGCCAGCAGCTTAATACGACGGCTAGCGGAAAACTACAATGAGCAGTTCTTC
CDR3aa: CASSLIRRLAENYNEQFF

d_gene: NA
v_gene: TRBV2
abundance: many
j_gene: TRBJ2-5
CDR3nt: TGTGCCAGCTCCGGGGGATACGAGACCCAGTACTTC
CDR3aa: CASSGGYETQYF

d_gene: TRBD1
v_gene: TRBV2
abundance: many
j_gene: TRBJ2-7
CDR3nt: TGTGCCAGCAGAGGGACAGGATATACCTCCTACGAGCAGTACTTC
CDR3aa: CASRGTGYTSYEQYF

d_gene: NA
v_gene: TRBV6-5
abundance: few
j_gene: TRBJ2-6
CDR3nt: TGTGCCAGCAGTTACGAGGGGCCAGGAAGTCCGCGGGGGGCCAACGTCCTGACTTTC
CDR3aa: CASSYEGPGSPRGANVLTF

d_gene: NA
v_gene: TRBV13
abundance: many
j_gene: TRBJ2-3
CDR3nt: TGTGCCAGCAGCTATTCTTGGATACGGGGAAGGAACACAGATACGCAGTATTTT
CDR3aa: CASSYSWIRGRNTDTQYF

d_gene: NA
v_gene: TRBV28
abundance: many
j_gene: TRBJ2-7
CDR3nt: TGTGCCAGCTGCCCTTCTTCCCTAGGCTACGAGCAGTACTTC
CDR3aa: CASCPSSLGYEQYF

d_gene: TRBD1
v_gene: TRBV28
abundance: many
j_gene: TRBJ1-2
CDR3nt: TGTGCCAGCAGGGAGACAGGGAGTGGCTACACCTTC
CDR3aa: CASRETGSGYTF

d_gene: TRBD1
v_gene: TRBV19
abundance: many
j_gene: TRBJ1-1
CDR3nt: TGTGCCAGTAGTATAGTTCCGACAGGGGGAAATGAAGCTTTCTTT
CDR3aa: CASSIVPTGGNEAFF

d_gene: NA
v_gene: TRBV5-6
abundance: NA
j_gene: TRBJ1-2
CDR3nt: TGTGCCAGCAGAACAGAAGAGGCTAACTATGGCTACACCTTC
CDR3aa: CASRTEEANYGYTF

d_gene: TRBD1
v_gene: TRBV11-1
abundance: many
j_gene: TRBJ2-7
CDR3nt: TGTGCCAGCAGCCGTTCCGGGACAGGGGCCTACGAGCAGTACTTC
CDR3aa: CASSRSGTGAYEQYF

d_gene: TRBD1
v_gene: TRBV15
abundance: few
j_gene: TRBJ2-7
CDR3nt: TGTGCCACCAGCGCCAGGGGGATCTCCTACGAGCAGTACTTC
CDR3aa: CATSARGISYEQYF

d_gene: NA
v_gene: TRBV12-3/TRBV12-4
abundance: many
j_gene: TRBJ2-6
CDR3nt: TGTGCCAGCAGACTGAGCTCTGGGGCCAACGTCCTGACTTTC
CDR3aa: CASRLSSGANVLTF

d_gene: NA
v_gene: TRBV2
abundance: many
j_gene: TRBJ2-7
CDR3nt: TGTGCCAGCAGTGAAATGGGCTCCTACGAGCAGTACTTC
CDR3aa: CASSEMGSYEQYF

d_gene: NA
v_gene: TRBV6-1
abundance: many
j_gene: TRBJ2-7
CDR3nt: TGTGCCAGCAGTTCGAACGGACTCTACGAGCAGTACTTC
CDR3aa: CASSSNGLYEQYF

d_gene: TRBD1
v_gene: TRBV5-1
abundance: many
j_gene: TRBJ1-2
CDR3nt: TGCGCCAGCAGCACCCAACAGGGGGCGGACTATGGCTACACCTTC
CDR3aa: CASSTQQGADYGYTF

d_gene: NA
v_gene: TRBV10-3
abundance: few
j_gene: TRBJ1-1
CDR3nt: TGTGCCATCAACTCCCTAATGAACACTGAAGCTTTCTTT
CDR3aa: CAINSLMNTEAFF

d_gene: NA
v_gene: TRBV7-6
abundance: many
j_gene: TRBJ1-4
CDR3nt: TGTGCCAGCAGCTTAGCCGGCAGCCCTAATGAAAAACTGTTTTTT
CDR3aa: CASSLAGSPNEKLFF

d_gene: TRBD2
v_gene: TRBV5-1
abundance: NA
j_gene: TRBJ2-2
CDR3nt: TGCGCCAGCACGACTAGCGCCACGACCGGGGAGCTGTTTTTT
CDR3aa: CASTTSATTGELFF

d_gene: TRBD2
v_gene: TRBV7-9
abundance: NA
j_gene: TRBJ2-1
CDR3nt: TGTGCCAGCAGCTTTACTAGCGGGAGGGCCCTAAGGTACAATGAGCAGTTCTTC
CDR3aa: CASSFTSGRALRYNEQFF

d_gene: NA
v_gene: TRBV7-9
abundance: many
j_gene: TRBJ2-7
CDR3nt: TGTGCCAGCAGCTTAGTGGGTAATAGAGACTCCTACGAGCAGTACTTC
CDR3aa: CASSLVGNRDSYEQYF

d_gene: NA
v_gene: TRBV19
abundance: many
j_gene: TRBJ2-7
CDR3nt: TGTGCCAGTAGTATTTCAGGAAACTACGAGCAGTACTTC
CDR3aa: CASSISGNYEQYF

d_gene: TRBD2
v_gene: TRBV6-1
abundance: many
j_gene: TRBJ2-5
CDR3nt: TGTGCCAGCAGTCGATCGACTAGCGGGACAAAAGAGACCCAGTACTTC
CDR3aa: CASSRSTSGTKETQYF

d_gene: NA
v_gene: TRBV28
abundance: NA
j_gene: TRBJ2-2
CDR3nt: TGTGCCACCGGAGCTGCGGTCTCGAACACCGGGGAGCTGTTTTTT
CDR3aa: CATGAAVSNTGELFF

d_gene: TRBD1
v_gene: TRBV28
abundance: many
j_gene: TRBJ1-5
CDR3nt: TGTGCCAGCAGTTTTTCGAGTCCTAAAAGGGGGCGTAGGGGCAATCAGCCCCAGCATTTT
CDR3aa: CASSFSSPKRGRRGNQPQHF

d_gene: TRBD1
v_gene: TRBV6-1
abundance: many
j_gene: TRBJ1-1
CDR3nt: TGTGCCAGCAGTTCCGGGACAGTCACTGAAGCTTTCTTT
CDR3aa: CASSSGTVTEAFF

d_gene: NA
v_gene: TRBV28
abundance: NA
j_gene: TRBJ1-2
CDR3nt: TGTGCCAGCGGCACAGGGCAGATCGGCTACACCTTC
CDR3aa: CASGTGQIGYTF

d_gene: NA
v_gene: TRBV20-1
abundance: many
j_gene: TRBJ2-3
CDR3nt: TGCAGTGCTAGAGACTTGGGTTCAGGCCTTAGCACAGATACGCAGTATTTT
CDR3aa: CSARDLGSGLSTDTQYF

d_gene: TRBD1
v_gene: TRBV18
abundance: NA
j_gene: TRBJ1-4
CDR3nt: TGTGCCAGCTCATTACGACAGGGGGCCCTCTTCGAAAAACTGTTTTTT
CDR3aa: CASSLRQGALFEKLFF

d_gene: TRBD1
v_gene: TRBV20-1
abundance: many
j_gene: TRBJ1-6
CDR3nt: TGCAGTGCGCAGACAGGGGGTTATTCACCCCTCCACTTT
CDR3aa: CSAQTGGYSPLHF

d_gene: TRBD2
v_gene: TRBV29-1
abundance: NA
j_gene: TRBJ2-1
CDR3nt: TGCAGCGTGCTAGCGGGAGGGACACTCAATGAGCAGTTCTTC
CDR3aa: CSVLAGGTLNEQFF

d_gene: TRBD1
v_gene: TRBV12-3/TRBV12-4
abundance: many
j_gene: TRBJ2-7
CDR3nt: TGTGCCAGCAGTCGTGGGACAGCAACTATCCCCCACGAGCAGTACTTC
CDR3aa: CASSRGTATIPHEQYF

d_gene: TRBD2
v_gene: TRBV20-1
abundance: once
j_gene: TRBJ2-3
CDR3nt: TGCAGTGCTAGAGGGGGACTAGCGGGAGGGCTCACCACAGATACGCAGTATTTT
CDR3aa: CSARGGLAGGLTTDTQYF

d_gene: NA
v_gene: TRBV7-9
abundance: few
j_gene: TRBJ2-2
CDR3nt: TGTGCCAGCAGCTCCTTAGGGTCAACCGGGGAGCTGTTTTTT
CDR3aa: CASSSLGSTGELFF

d_gene: NA
v_gene: TRBV19
abundance: NA
j_gene: TRBJ1-1
CDR3nt: TGTGCCAGTAGTGCCCCAGGGATGTCTGAAGCTTTCTTT
CDR3aa: CASSAPGMSEAFF

d_gene: TRBD2
v_gene: TRBV19
abundance: many
j_gene: TRBJ2-1
CDR3nt: TGTGCCAGTAAATGGAGGTGGACTAGCGGAAACAATGAGCAGTTCTTC
CDR3aa: CASKWRWTSGNNEQFF

d_gene: TRBD1
v_gene: TRBV6-5
abundance: NA
j_gene: TRBJ1-1
CDR3nt: TGTGCCAGCAGTTACTCCCGGCAGGGGGTTTGGATCGCTGAAGCTTTCTTT
CDR3aa: CASSYSRQGVWIAEAFF

d_gene: NA
v_gene: TRBV28
abundance: NA
j_gene: TRBJ1-4
CDR3nt: TGTGCCAGCAGCACAACAGGGCCAACTAATGAAAAACTGTTTTTT
CDR3aa: CASSTTGPTNEKLFF

d_gene: TRBD2
v_gene: TRBV2
abundance: many
j_gene: TRBJ2-5
CDR3nt: TGTGCCAGCAGTTATGGACTAGTCGGGACCCAGTACTTC
CDR3aa: CASSYGLVGTQYF